This TCR beta chain comes out of a study of control samples from healthy donors and cancer patients. The method was immunoSEQ multiplex PCR; TCRdb's version includes in-frame clones alone and lacks a portion of them. The data contain over 100,000 clones, 80% to 95% of them seen just once; the ten biggest clones take up roughly 2.7%. This clone was counted between two and nine times. This clonotype was sampled from a man in his forties or fifties in good health. Sequenced: blood.

The CDR3 DNA reads as TGCGCCAGCAGCAACTTACCGGGACTAGCGGGACCGAAAACCTACGAGCAGTACTTC. Its translation is CASSNLPGLAGPKTYEQYF. The chain is built from TRBV5-1 and TRBJ2-7; TRBD2 matches 13 bases. This CDR3 spans 19 amino acids. V was pared by 4 bases and J by 2 bases, with 15 bases of the junction left unmatched. In germline, CDR1 is SGHRS, CDR2 YFSETQ.